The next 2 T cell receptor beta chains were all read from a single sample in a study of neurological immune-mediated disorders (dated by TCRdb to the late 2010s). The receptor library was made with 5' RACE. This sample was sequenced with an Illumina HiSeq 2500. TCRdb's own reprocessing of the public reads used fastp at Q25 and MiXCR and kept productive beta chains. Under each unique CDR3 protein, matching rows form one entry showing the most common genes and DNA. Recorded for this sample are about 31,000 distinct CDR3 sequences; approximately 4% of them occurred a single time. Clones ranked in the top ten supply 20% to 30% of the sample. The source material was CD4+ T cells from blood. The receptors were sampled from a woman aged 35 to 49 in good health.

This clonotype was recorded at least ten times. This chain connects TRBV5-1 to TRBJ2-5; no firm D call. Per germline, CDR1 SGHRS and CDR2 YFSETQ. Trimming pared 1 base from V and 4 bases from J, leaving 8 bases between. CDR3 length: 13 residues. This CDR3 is CASSLSKVETQYF. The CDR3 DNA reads TGCGCCAGCAGCTTGTCCAAGGTAGAGACCCAGTACTTC. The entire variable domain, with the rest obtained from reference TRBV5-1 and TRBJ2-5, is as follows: KAGVTQTPRYLIKTRGQQVTLSCSPISGHRSVSWYQQTPGQGLQFLFEYFSETQRNKGNFPGRFSGRQFSNSRSEMNVSTLELGDSALYLCASSLSKVETQYFGPGTRLLVL.

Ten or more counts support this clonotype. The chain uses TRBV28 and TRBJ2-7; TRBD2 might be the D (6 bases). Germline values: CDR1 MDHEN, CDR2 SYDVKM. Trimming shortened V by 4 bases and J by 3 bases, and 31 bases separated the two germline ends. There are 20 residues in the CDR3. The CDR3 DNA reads TGTGCCAGCAGTTCAAAAAACTTTGGGAGACTAGTTCGGGACCGCTACGAGCAGTACTTC. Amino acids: CASSSKNFGRLVRDRYEQYF.